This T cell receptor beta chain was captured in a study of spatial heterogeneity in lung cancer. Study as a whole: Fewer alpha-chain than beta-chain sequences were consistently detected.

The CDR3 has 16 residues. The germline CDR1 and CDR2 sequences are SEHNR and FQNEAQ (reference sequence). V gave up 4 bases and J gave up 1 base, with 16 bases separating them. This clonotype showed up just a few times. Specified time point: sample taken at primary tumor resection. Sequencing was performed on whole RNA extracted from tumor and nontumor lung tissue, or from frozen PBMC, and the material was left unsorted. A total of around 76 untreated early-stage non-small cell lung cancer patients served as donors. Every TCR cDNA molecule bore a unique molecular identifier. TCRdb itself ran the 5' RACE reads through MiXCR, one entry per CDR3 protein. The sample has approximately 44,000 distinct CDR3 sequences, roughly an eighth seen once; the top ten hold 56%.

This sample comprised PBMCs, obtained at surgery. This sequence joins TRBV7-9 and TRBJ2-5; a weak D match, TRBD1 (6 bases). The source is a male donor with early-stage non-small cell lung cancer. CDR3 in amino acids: CASSSPGQARQETQYF. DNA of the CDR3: TGTGCCAGCAGCTCTCCGGGACAAGCCCGCCAAGAGACCCAGTACTTC.